This T cell receptor (beta chain) was recovered during a study of T cells in Graves' hyperthyroidism and ophthalmopathy. Across the whole study: Blood was drawn when the patient was first diagnosed and still untreated.

Each diagnosis was grounded in clinical symptoms, serum thyroxine and TRAb, thyroid ultrasound, and orbital computed tomography. The CDR3 consists of 14 residues. The germline V and J ends were trimmed by 5 bases and 0 bases, with 8 bases remaining between them. The CDR3 regions of TCR beta were amplified from RNA transcripts. In the first-round RT-PCR of the TCR CDR3, the HTBI primer set was used. TCRdb re-derived calls from the multiplex PCR reads in MiXCR, one entry per CDR3 protein. The data show approximately 610,000 distinct CDR3 sequences, around 15% seen once. Many counts were recorded for this clonotype.

This chain uses TRBV12-3 or TRBV12-4 with TRBJ1-5; D gene uncertain. This clonotype was obtained from a middle-aged woman with Graves' ophthalmopathy. Sequencing used blood. The CDR3 nucleotides read TGTGCCAGCAGTCGTGGGGTTAGCAATCAGCCCCAGCATTTT. Its translation is CASSRGVSNQPQHF.